This T cell receptor beta chain was recorded in a study of blood T cells in healthy people across ages. Whole-study results and caveats: CMV status of donors was unknown, possibly confounding expanded clonotype changes. Aged donors had fewer naive CD4+ cells and lower diversity than long-lived donors.

The CDR3 contains 14 residues. Germline assignment: CDR1 MNHNS and CDR2 SASEGT. Trimming cost V 2 bases and J 0 bases; bases outside gene matches: 1. A second PCR, run for about 7 to 11 cycles, used a sample-barcoded 5' primer plus a J-beta primer mix. TCRdb analysed the 5' RACE reads with MiXCR anew, one entry per CDR3 protein. The profile covers 1,800,000 or so distinct CDR3 sequences, with 35% to 50% appearing a single time and more than 20% taken by the ten largest. This clonotype was counted at least ten times. What it binds is unknown. The sequence came from a human donor in good health. The V and J genes are TRBV6-1 and TRBJ2-7; 7 bases fit TRBD2. The specimen sequenced was blood. CDR3 DNA: TGTGCCAGCAGTGAACTAGCGGACTCCTACGAGCAGTACTTC. Its translation is CASSELADSYEQYF.